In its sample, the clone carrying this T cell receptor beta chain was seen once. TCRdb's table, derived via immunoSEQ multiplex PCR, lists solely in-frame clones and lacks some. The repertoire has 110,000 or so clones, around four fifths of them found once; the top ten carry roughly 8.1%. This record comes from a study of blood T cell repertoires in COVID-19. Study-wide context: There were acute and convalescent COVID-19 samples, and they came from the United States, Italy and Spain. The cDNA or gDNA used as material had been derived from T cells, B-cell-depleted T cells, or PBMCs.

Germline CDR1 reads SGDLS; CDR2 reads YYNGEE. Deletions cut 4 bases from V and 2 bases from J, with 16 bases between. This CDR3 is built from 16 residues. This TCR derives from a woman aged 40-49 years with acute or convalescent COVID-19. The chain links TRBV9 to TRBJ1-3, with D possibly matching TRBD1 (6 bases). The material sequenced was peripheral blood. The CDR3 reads CASSLTVGATGNTIYF. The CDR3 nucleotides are TGTGCCAGCAGCCTTACAGTGGGGGCGACTGGAAACACCATATATTTT. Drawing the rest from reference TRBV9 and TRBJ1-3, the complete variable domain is DSGVTQTPKHLITATGQRVTLRCSPRSGDLSVYWYQQSLDQGLQFLIQYYNGEERAKGNILERFSAQQFPDLHSELNLSSLELGDSALYFCASSLTVGATGNTIYFGEGSWLTVV.